One and the same sample provided the 27 T cell receptor beta chains below, sequenced in a study of a mutant IDH1 vaccine in newly diagnosed glioma. Only in-frame clones appear in the TCRdb table, and some are missing; sequencing was by immunoSEQ multiplex PCR. Of fewer than 35,000 clones in the sample, more than 75% are singletons; the top ten hold around 10%. No antigen is known for these receptors. Time point defined: week 35, safety follow-up. In every dose of vaccine, 300 ug of mutant IDH1 20-mer peptide was given alongside topical imiquimod. The sequences come from PBMCs, collected from a glioma patient whose treatment included an IDH1 peptide vaccine. The receptor set was obtained from a woman aged 40 to 50 with glioma.

The chain combines TRBV9 with TRBJ2-7; 7 bases map to TRBD1. V trimming: 0 bases; J trimming: 2 bases; junction bases outside the gene matches: 2. This CDR3 spans 14 amino acids. Germline V gene data show CDR1 as SGDLS and CDR2 as YYNGEE. The CDR3 nucleotides are TGTGCCAGCAGCGTAGGGACAGGACCCTACGAGCAGTACTTC. This gives the protein CASSVGTGPYEQYF.

This clone is a singleton in its sample. V and J are TRBV19 and TRBJ2-2; TRBD2 matches 9 bases. CDR1 LNHDA and CDR2 SQIVND come from the germline V gene (reference sequence). The CDR3 has 15 amino acids. After removal of 3 bases from V and 4 bases from J, the junction contained 3 bases not matched to a gene. CDR3 protein: CASSISGGATGELFF. Here the CDR3 DNA reads TGTGCCAGTAGTATTAGCGGGGGAGCCACCGGGGAGCTGTTTTTT.

The chain links TRBV9 to TRBJ2-1; D remains unclear. V lost 0 bases to trimming and J lost 2 bases, with 18 bases between them. CDR1 SGDLS and CDR2 YYNGEE come from the germline V gene. The CDR3 covers 18 residues. DNA of the CDR3: TGTGCCAGCAGCGTAGGCAAGGGTGTGATCTCCACCTACAATGAGCAGTTCTTC. Translation gives CASSVGKGVISTYNEQFF.

The chain uses TRBV19 and TRBJ2-3; D might be TRBD1 or TRBD2, each matching 5 bases. Trimming stripped 8 bases from V and 6 bases from J, with 21 bases between. CDR1 LNHDA and CDR2 SQIVND come from the germline V gene (reference sequence). The CDR3 consists of 15 residues. CDR3 in DNA: TGTGCCAGTTCTAAATGGCCCCCGGGGACGGATACGCAGTATTTT. Translated: CASSKWPPGTDTQYF.

The chain has TRBV5-4 and TRBJ1-1, with D unclear. This CDR3 is built from 16 residues. CDR1 is SGHNT and CDR2 is YYREEE in the germline V gene (reference sequence). With 4 bases removed from V and 3 bases from J, the gap between germline ends came to 19 bases. CDR3: CASSPAGSPGDTEAFF. CDR3 in DNA: TGTGCCAGCAGCCCAGCGGGGTCCCCCGGCGACACTGAAGCTTTCTTT.

The CDR3 is CASGSDRTGGSYEQYF. The CDR3 coding sequence is TGTGCTAGTGGTTCCGACAGGACAGGGGGCTCCTACGAGCAGTACTTC. This chain uses TRBV12-5 with TRBJ2-7; 10 bases align to TRBD1. V lost 4 bases, J lost 0 bases, and 6 bases stayed unmatched. Germline V gene sequence: CDR1 LGHNT, CDR2 FRNRAP. The CDR3 contains 16 residues.

This rearrangement joins TRBV19 to TRBJ2-2; D is possibly TRBD2 (6 bases). V was cut by 5 bases and J by 3 bases, with 19 bases left in between. Per germline, CDR1 LNHDA and CDR2 SQIVND (reference sequence). The CDR3 extends over 17 amino acids. The CDR3 here is CASSPRLGGVDTGELFF. In DNA form, the CDR3 reads TGTGCCAGTAGTCCAAGACTAGGAGGTGTGGACACCGGGGAGCTGTTTTTT.

This clone has just one count. The J gene is TRBJ1-2, the V gene TRBV15; TRBD1 is a possible D gene (5 bases). The germline V gene encodes CDR1 LNHNV and CDR2 YYDKDF (reference sequence). This CDR3 comprises 16 residues. Trimming took off 5 bases at V and 5 bases at J, with 21 bases between the two ends. The CDR3 loop is CATSWLGGDFLYGYTF. The CDR3 coding sequence is TGTGCCACCAGCTGGCTGGGAGGGGACTTTTTGTATGGCTACACCTTC.

The CDR3 DNA is TGTGCCAGCAGTTACAATCCCCGGACTAGCGGGACCCAGTACTTC. Residues: CASSYNPRTSGTQYF. The V and J genes are TRBV6-6 and TRBJ2-5, with TRBD2 matching 10 bases. The CDR3 consists of 15 residues. Trimming removed 2 bases from V and 7 bases from J; junction bases left unmatched: 7. Germline V CDR1 and CDR2: MNHNY, SVGAGI (reference sequence).

The CDR3 spells CSVGLAASETQYF. The CDR3 DNA sequence: TGCAGCGTTGGATTAGCTGCCTCGGAGACCCAGTACTTC. The genes are TRBV29-1 and TRBJ2-5, with D hard to call. Germline V gene lookup returns CDR1 SQVTM and CDR2 ANQGSEA. Trimming removed 4 bases from V and 5 bases from J, with 14 bases in between. This CDR3 comprises 13 residues.

This clone was seen only a few times. V is TRBV19 and J is TRBJ1-5; D is undetermined. The CDR3 runs 13 residues. The germline CDR1 and CDR2 sequences are LNHDA and SQIVND (reference sequence). The V end was cut by 4 bases, the J end by 5 bases, with 9 bases between. The CDR3: CASSTDLYQPQHF. As DNA, the CDR3 is TGTGCCAGTAGTACGGACTTATATCAGCCCCAGCATTTT.

This rearrangement joins TRBV5-6 to TRBJ2-7; the match to TRBD1 covers 10 bases. This CDR3 comprises 12 residues. The trim removed 6 bases at V and 6 bases at J, leaving 3 bases unmatched. Germline CDR1 is SGHDT and CDR2 is YYEEEE. In DNA, the CDR3 is TGTGCCAGCACGCGACAGGGGGCCGAGCAGTACTTC. Its translation is CASTRQGAEQYF.

Written as DNA, the CDR3 is TGTGCCAGCAGTATTGGGACAGGCGCCTACGAGCAGTACTTC. This codes for CASSIGTGAYEQYF. V and J are TRBV2 and TRBJ2-7; 8 nucleotides line up with TRBD1. CDR1 is SNHLY, CDR2 FYNNEI, per germline. Trimming removed 5 bases from V and 2 bases from J; junction bases left unmatched: 5. The CDR3 is made up of 14 amino acids.

The chain links TRBV25-1 to TRBJ1-1; no reliable D call. Germline CDR1 reads MGHDK; CDR2 reads SYGVNS. The CDR3 is 15 residues long. V shed 2 bases and J shed 1 base, with 11 bases lying between them. In DNA form, the CDR3 reads TGTGCCAGCAGTGAACCTGACACGGGGAACACTGAAGCTTTCTTT. This codes for CASSEPDTGNTEAFF.

V is TRBV7-2 and J is TRBJ2-3, with D unclear. V was trimmed by 1 base and J by 3 bases, leaving 8 bases between them. The CDR3 loop spans 14 amino acids. Germline loops: CDR1 SGHTA, CDR2 FQGNSA. CDR3 bases: TGTGCCAGCAGCTTAGTAGGTCGGACAGATACGCAGTATTTT. Protein sequence: CASSLVGRTDTQYF.

The chain couples TRBV9 to TRBJ2-7, with a possible D match to TRBD1 (6 bases). The CDR3 length is 13 residues. The germline V gene encodes CDR1 SGDLS and CDR2 YYNGEE. The ends were cut back, 4 bases at V and 5 bases at J, with 13 bases in the middle. The chain's CDR3 is CASSPSSGDEQYF. The DNA of the CDR3 is TGTGCCAGCAGCCCGTCGTCAGGGGACGAGCAGTACTTC.

V is TRBV9 and J is TRBJ1-2; D call uncertain. The germline CDR1 and CDR2 sequences are SGDLS and YYNGEE. There are 15 residues in the CDR3. The V and J ends lost 3 bases and 8 bases respectively, with 20 bases between them. CDR3 protein: CASSEAPRFGRGYTF. CDR3 nucleotide sequence: TGTGCCAGCAGCGAGGCCCCAAGGTTCGGACGCGGCTACACCTTC.

A few counts support this clone. CDR3 amino acids: CASSSGPPTGSGTF. CDR3 bases: TGTGCCAGCAGCTCAGGCCCCCCGACAGGGTCTGGCACCTTC. This rearrangement joins TRBV9 to TRBJ1-2, with TRBD1 identical over 7 bases. Looked up from germline, CDR1 is SGDLS and CDR2 is YYNGEE. J gave up 13 bases and V 4 bases, and 16 bases lay outside the gene matches. The CDR3 has 14 amino acids.

This sequence joins TRBV14 and TRBJ2-4, with 9 bases lining up with TRBD2. The CDR3 is made up of 16 amino acids. J gave up 4 bases and V 4 bases, and 8 bases lay outside the gene matches. Germline V gene lookup returns CDR1 SGHDN and CDR2 FVKESK. The CDR3 is CASSRSKLAGKNIQYF. The CDR3 bases are TGTGCCAGCAGCCGGTCGAAGCTAGCGGGGAAAAACATTCAGTACTTC.

The rearrangement links TRBV19 to TRBJ2-5; no reliable D call. CDR3 size: 12 residues. Germline CDR1 LNHDA, CDR2 SQIVND (reference sequence). Trimming took 4 bases from V and 4 from J, leaving 7 bases between them. CDR3 DNA: TGTGCCAGTAGTACGGCTCCAGAGACCCAGTACTTC. This codes for CASSTAPETQYF.

J is TRBJ1-2 and V is TRBV10-3; D ambiguous. With 2 bases removed from V and 4 bases from J, the gap between germline ends came to 8 bases. Germline CDR1 and CDR2: ENHRY and SYGVKD. The CDR3 sequence is 13 residues long. As DNA, the CDR3 is TGTGCCATCAGTGAGGGGCAGACCTATGGCTACACCTTC. Protein: CAISEGQTYGYTF.

The chain carries TRBV27 and TRBJ2-5; TRBD2 might be the D (7 bases). In germline, CDR1 is MNHEY, CDR2 SMNVEV (reference sequence). V dropped 8 bases and J dropped 7 bases, with 20 bases sitting between them. The CDR3 length is 14 residues. The CDR3 protein is CASGGGGSPGTQYF. Written as DNA, the CDR3 is TGTGCCAGCGGGGGCGGGGGAAGTCCGGGGACCCAGTACTTC.

This clone showed up just a few times. This chain uses TRBV7-2 with TRBJ1-1; D is uncertain. The CDR3 runs 20 residues. In germline, CDR1 is SGHTA, CDR2 FQGNSA. V lost 0 bases, J lost 3 bases, and 26 bases lay in between. The CDR3: CASSLARLDFGLVVDTEAFF. The CDR3 DNA reads as TGTGCCAGCAGCTTAGCGCGGTTGGATTTTGGGCTGGTAGTGGACACTGAAGCTTTCTTT.

The gene calls are TRBV7-2 and TRBJ1-6; no firm D call. The CDR3 extends over 11 amino acids. Germline V gives CDR1 SGHTA, CDR2 FQGNSA. Trimming removed 5 bases at V and 8 bases at J, with 4 bases between. CDR3 residues: CASSRDSPLHF. DNA for the CDR3: TGTGCCAGCAGCAGGGATTCACCCCTCCACTTT.

The chain joins TRBV4-3 to TRBJ1-4; a possible D gene is TRBD1 (5 bases). The V and J ends lost 1 base and 6 bases respectively, with 12 bases between them. Per germline, CDR1 LGHNA and CDR2 YSLEER. This CDR3 spans 15 amino acids. CDR3 in amino acids: CASSQVGQGDEKLFF. The CDR3 coding sequence is TGCGCCAGCAGCCAAGTGGGCCAGGGAGATGAAAAACTGTTTTTT.

V and J are TRBV6-6 and TRBJ1-1, with D perhaps matching TRBD1 (5 bases). Trimming took off 0 bases at V and 3 bases at J, with 14 bases between the two ends. The length of the CDR3 is 16 residues. From germline, CDR1 is MNHNY and CDR2 SVGAGI (reference sequence). The CDR3 DNA sequence: TGTGCCAGCAGTTACTCAATGGGGATGGGGCACACTGAAGCTTTCTTT. It specifies CASSYSMGMGHTEAFF.

The chain recombines TRBV9 with TRBJ1-1; 10 bases match TRBD1. The CDR3 totals 14 residues. After removal of 3 bases from V and 4 bases from J, the junction contained 3 bases not matched to a gene. Germline CDR1 is SGDLS and CDR2 is YYNGEE. CDR3 nucleotide sequence: TGTGCCAGCAGCGGACAGGGGGCGAGCACTGAAGCTTTCTTT. Its translation is CASSGQGASTEAFF.